A single sample gave rise to the 8 T cell receptor beta chains below, sequenced in a study of post-analysis software for immune sequencing data (dated by TCRdb to between 2014 and 2017). Paper-wide results and their limitations: Patients showed significantly higher frequencies than controls for five TRBV segments, among them TRBV5-6, TRBV5-1 and TRBV20-1.

Their antigens remain unidentified. The library was generated by PCR. The listed sequencing device is Illumina HiSeq 2500. Unique molecular identifiers were incorporated into TCR beta cDNA libraries to reduce PCR and sequencing biases. In TCRdb, the public reads were trimmed at Q25 with fastp and aligned with MiXCR, with productive beta chains retained. Each CDR3 protein gets just one entry, which takes the most common genes and DNA from the rows behind it. The sample data list fewer than 600,000 distinct CDR3 sequences, and roughly 45% of these were observed just once. The ten top clones hold over 10% of the sample. The material sequenced was blood. Receptor source: a girl between 10 and 17 years old with multiple sclerosis.

This clonotype was recorded a few times. This rearrangement joins TRBV5-1 to TRBJ2-1; 16 nucleotides match TRBD2. Looked up from germline, CDR1 is SGHRS and CDR2 is YFSETQ. J gave up 0 bases and V 3 bases, and 6 bases lay outside the gene matches. The CDR3 is made up of 19 amino acids. CDR3 coding DNA: TGCGCCAGCAGCTCCCCCGGGACTAGCGGGAGGGCCTCCTACAATGAGCAGTTCTTC. This sequence encodes CASSSPGTSGRASYNEQFF.

The CDR3 protein is CASSSEGGEKLFF. CDR3 in DNA: TGTGCCAGCAGCTCCGAGGGAGGGGAAAAACTGTTTTTT. V gene TRBV7-3 combines with J gene TRBJ1-4; D unclear. Between the trimmed V and J ends, which lost 4 bases and 8 bases, there was a span of 11 bases. The CDR3 loop spans 13 amino acids. CDR1 is SGHTA, CDR2 FQGTGA, per germline.

This clonotype was detected only a few times. This sequence joins TRBV20-1 and TRBJ2-5; the match to TRBD2 covers 8 bases. Trimming cost V 6 bases and J 2 bases; bases outside gene matches: 8. CDR3 length: 14 amino acids. Germline loops: CDR1 DFQATT, CDR2 SNEGSKA (reference sequence). CDR3 residues: CSASGLGSQETQYF. The CDR3 DNA reads TGCAGTGCCTCGGGACTAGGCTCTCAAGAGACCCAGTACTTC.

This clonotype was picked up a small number of times. This chain links TRBV9 with TRBJ2-3, with D perhaps TRBD1 (5 bases). Trimming shortened V by 0 bases and J by 4 bases, and 12 bases separated the two germline ends. This CDR3 is 15 amino acids long. The V gene's germline CDR1 is SGDLS and CDR2 YYNGEE. The CDR3 here is CASSVDAGKADTQYF. As DNA, the CDR3 is TGTGCCAGCAGCGTAGACGCAGGGAAGGCAGATACGCAGTATTTT.

The chain recombines TRBV3-1 with TRBJ2-5; 8 bases match TRBD1. Germline trimming cut 5 bases from V and 5 bases from J; bases unmatched to any gene: 7. The CDR3 is 14 amino acids. In germline, CDR1 is LGHDT, CDR2 YNNKEL (reference sequence). The CDR3 is CASSDRQGRETQYF. DNA of the CDR3: TGTGCCAGCAGCGATAGACAGGGGAGGGAGACCCAGTACTTC.

The rearrangement uses TRBV7-3 and TRBJ2-1; unclear D gene. The CDR3 has 14 residues. The germline V gene encodes CDR1 SGHTA and CDR2 FQGTGA. The V and J ends lost 5 bases and 6 bases respectively, with 14 bases between them. The CDR3 loop reads CASSMGPLGNEQFF. CDR3 coding DNA: TGTGCCAGCAGCATGGGCCCCCTGGGCAATGAGCAGTTCTTC.

This clonotype was seen more than once but under ten times. V and J are TRBV15 and TRBJ2-7, with 8 bases that match TRBD2. Looked up from germline, CDR1 is LNHNV and CDR2 is YYDKDF (reference sequence). Trimming took 1 base from V and 2 from J; bases not matched to a gene: 4. This CDR3 region has 15 residues. The DNA for the CDR3 is TGTGCCACCAGCAGAGGGGCGGGAGGTCCCTACGAGCAGTACTTC. Translated: CATSRGAGGPYEQYF.

The gene calls are TRBV24-1 and TRBJ2-1; D ambiguous. V shed 5 bases and J shed 10 bases, with 11 bases lying between them. Per the germline V gene, CDR1 is KGHDR and CDR2 is SFDVKD. The CDR3 is made up of 12 amino acids. The CDR3 DNA reads as TGTGCCACCAGTGGGGCAGGAGACGAGCAGTTCTTC. This codes for CATSGAGDEQFF.